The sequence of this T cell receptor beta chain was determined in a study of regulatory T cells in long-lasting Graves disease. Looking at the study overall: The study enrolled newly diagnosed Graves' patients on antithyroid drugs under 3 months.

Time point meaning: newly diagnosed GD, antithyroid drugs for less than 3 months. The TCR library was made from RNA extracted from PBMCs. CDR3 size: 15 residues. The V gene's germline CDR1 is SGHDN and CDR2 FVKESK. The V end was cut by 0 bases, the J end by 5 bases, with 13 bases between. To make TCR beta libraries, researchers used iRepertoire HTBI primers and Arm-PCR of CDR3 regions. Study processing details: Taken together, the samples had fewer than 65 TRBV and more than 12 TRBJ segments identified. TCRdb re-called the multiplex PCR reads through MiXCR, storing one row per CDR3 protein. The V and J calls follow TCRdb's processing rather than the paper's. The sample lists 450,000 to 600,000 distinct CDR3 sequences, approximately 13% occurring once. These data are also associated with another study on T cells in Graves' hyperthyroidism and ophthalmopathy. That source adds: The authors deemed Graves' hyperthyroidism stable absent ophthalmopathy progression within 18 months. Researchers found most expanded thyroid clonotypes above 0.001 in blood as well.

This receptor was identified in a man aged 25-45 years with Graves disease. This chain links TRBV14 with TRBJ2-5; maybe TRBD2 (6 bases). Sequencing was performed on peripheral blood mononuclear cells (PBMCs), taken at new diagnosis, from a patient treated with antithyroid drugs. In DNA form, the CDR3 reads TGTGCCAGCAGCCAAGATTGGCAGGGAGGTGAGACCCAGTACTTC. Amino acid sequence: CASSQDWQGGETQYF.